This note documents a single TCR beta chain sequence. The sample is drawn from a study of blood T cell repertoires in COVID-19. Study at large: T cells, B-cell-depleted T cells, or PBMCs provided the cDNA or gDNA that served as material.

Germline assignment: CDR1 MDHEN and CDR2 SYDVKM. Trimming took off 1 base at V and 2 bases at J, with 8 bases between the two ends. This CDR3 contains 15 residues. Profiled with immunoSEQ multiplex PCR; TCRdb holds only in-frame clones, not every one. The sample has more than 150,000 clones; about 89% are singletons. This chain joins TRBV28 and TRBJ1-4; a possible D gene is TRBD1 (5 bases). Material for sequencing was peripheral blood. This receptor was taken from a man aged 55-75 years with acute or convalescent COVID-19. DNA for the CDR3: TGTGCCAGCAGTTTATTGGGGCAGACTAATGAAAAACTGTTTTTT. Translated: CASSLLGQTNEKLFF.